These T cell receptor beta chains were read from a single sample in a study of T cell responses to AZD1222 COVID-19 vaccine. Repertoires were generated with immunoSEQ multiplex PCR, while TCRdb's copy carries only in-frame clones and drops some. The sample lists more than 40,000 clones, roughly 87% occurring once. Sample: peripheral blood, taken 28 days after the second AZD1222 dose. Source of these receptors: an adult who received the AZD1222 COVID-19 vaccine. The CDR3 runs from the conserved cysteine through the conserved F or W. A D gene is named only where the DNA matches it firmly. A row's size may be missing; if present it is once, few, many or a size class.

TRBJ1-2,13,TRBV12-3/TRBV12-4,TRBD1,.,TGTGCCAGCAGTTCCGACAGGGTGTACGGCTACACCTTC,CASSSDRVYGYTF
TRBJ1-1,11,TRBV7-2,.,.,TGTGCCAGCAGCCGGACAGCAGAAGCTTTCTTT,CASSRTAEAFF
TRBJ1-3,19,TRBV9,.,.,TGTGCCAGCAGCGTAGTAGTGGCCGGAGTTCCCCACTCTGGAAACACCATATATTTT,CASSVVVAGVPHSGNTIYF
TRBJ1-2,15,TRBV7-9,.,.,TGTGCCAGCAGCTTAGGGTCAGGAGCTAACTATGGCTACACCTTC,CASSLGSGANYGYTF
TRBJ2-1,14,TRBV7-2,.,.,TGTGCCAGCAGCTTAGCGCAGGTCTACAATGAGCAGTTCTTC,CASSLAQVYNEQFF
TRBJ1-1,16,TRBV19,.,once,TGTGCCAGTAGTAGAACTAAACAGGCATCGAACACTGAAGCTTTCTTT,CASSRTKQASNTEAFF
TRBJ1-2,12,TRBV12-3/TRBV12-4,.,.,TGTGCCACCGGGCGGGCTAACTATGGCTACACCTTC,CATGRANYGYTF
TRBJ1-1,15,TRBV9,TRBD1,.,TGTGCCAGCAGCGTTGATGGGACAGGGACAGCTGAAGCTTTCTTT,CASSVDGTGTAEAFF
TRBJ1-2,13,TRBV7-2,.,once,TGTGCCAGCAGCTTATCCCCTGGCTATGGCTACACCTTC,CASSLSPGYGYTF
TRBJ1-5,15,TRBV6-2/TRBV6-3,.,few,TGTGCCAGCGGCCCCTTGAGAGATAGCAATCAGCCCCAGCATTTT,CASGPLRDSNQPQHF
TRBJ1-5,14,TRBV19,.,once,TGTGCCAGTATCCCTGCAGGGTTTGGTCAGCCCCAGCATTTT,CASIPAGFGQPQHF
TRBJ2-2,15,TRBV19,.,.,TGTGCCAGTACAATGGACGGTGGGGTCAGCGGGGAGCTGTTTTTT,CASTMDGGVSGELFF
TRBJ2-7,15,TRBV5-1,.,once,TGCGCCAGCAGCCCGACCCCAGACATACCCTACGAGCAGTACTTC,CASSPTPDIPYEQYF
TRBJ1-4,16,TRBV18,.,.,TGTGCCAGCTCACCGGAAGGGGACCTTGCTAATGAAAAACTGTTTTTT,CASSPEGDLANEKLFF
TRBJ1-3,13,TRBV12-3/TRBV12-4,.,.,TGTGCCAGCAGTTTGTTGGGGGGAAACACCATATATTTT,CASSLLGGNTIYF
TRBJ2-7,10,TRBV19,.,.,TGTGCCATAGGGGGCTACGAGCAGTACTTC,CAIGGYEQYF
TRBJ1-2,12,TRBV19,.,once,TGTGCCAGTAGTACTCGCGGGGGCGGCTACACCTTC,CASSTRGGGYTF
TRBJ1-5,14,TRBV7-2,TRBD1,.,TGTGCCAGCAGCTTTGGGACAGTTAATCAGCCCCAGCATTTT,CASSFGTVNQPQHF
TRBJ1-1,15,TRBV11-2,.,.,TGTGCCAGCAGCTTACGGCAGGGTACCAACACTGAAGCTTTCTTT,CASSLRQGTNTEAFF
TRBJ1-3,13,TRBV12-3/TRBV12-4,.,.,TGTGCCAGCATGGTCGGGACGCGAAACACCATATATTTT,CASMVGTRNTIYF
TRBJ1-6,14,TRBV19,.,.,TGTGCCAGTAGCGAGGTCTCCTATAATTCACCCCTCCACTTT,CASSEVSYNSPLHF
TRBJ2-2,18,TRBV7-8,TRBD1,.,TGTGCCAGCACCTCACTTGCGGGACAGGGGGCTTTGGCCGGGGAGCTGTTTTTT,CASTSLAGQGALAGELFF
TRBJ1-5,13,TRBV19,.,.,TGTGCCAGTAGTACGGACAGCGGTGAGCCCCAGCATTTT,CASSTDSGEPQHF
TRBJ2-7,14,TRBV7-6,.,.,TGTGCCAGCAGCTTAGCGCCAGGGAGAAACGAGCAGTACTTC,CASSLAPGRNEQYF
TRBJ2-1,11,TRBV12-3/TRBV12-4,TRBD2,.,TGTGCTAGCGGGCAGTACAATGAGCAGTTCTTC,CASGQYNEQFF
TRBJ2-7,14,TRBV27,.,.,TGTGCCAGCAGTGCAGGTGATCCTCCCTACGAGCAGTACTTC,CASSAGDPPYEQYF
TRBJ1-3,15,TRBV6-5,.,.,TGTGCCAGCAGTTACTCGCCGGGGGTTGGAAACACCATATATTTT,CASSYSPGVGNTIYF
TRBJ1-2,12,TRBV7-2,.,.,TGTGCCAGCAGCTTAGCTGGGTGGGGCTACACCTTC,CASSLAGWGYTF
TRBJ1-1,16,TRBV5-5,.,.,TGTGCCAGCAGCAGCGAGGGGGGGTTGTGGAACACTGAAGCTTTCTTT,CASSSEGGLWNTEAFF
TRBJ2-7,16,TRBV7-2,TRBD1,once,TGTGCCAGCAGCTCCGCGAGGACAGGGGGCTCCTACGAGCAGTACTTC,CASSSARTGGSYEQYF
TRBJ1-2,14,TRBV27,.,.,TGTGCCAGCAGTTTAGTCTTAGGCTCGGGGGTCCACACCTTC,CASSLVLGSGVHTF
TRBJ1-1,11,TRBV29-1,.,once,TGCAGCGTTTACAGCAACACTGAAGCTTTCTTT,CSVYSNTEAFF